This entry lists 10 T cell receptor beta chains sequenced from one sample in a study of spatial heterogeneity in lung cancer. TCRdb reanalysed the 5' RACE reads using MiXCR and keeps one entry per CDR3 protein. The sample has roughly 17,000 distinct CDR3 sequences, about a fifth seen once; the top ten hold around 19%. Time point here: sample taken at primary tumor resection. Frozen PBMC, nontumor lung or tumor provided whole RNA, which was sequenced unsorted. The input for sequencing was PBMCs, taken at surgery. The receptors were sampled from a female donor with early-stage non-small cell lung cancer.

In this sample, this clonotype turned up many times. The chain combines TRBV7-9 with TRBJ2-3; D is undetermined. Trimming shortened V by 5 bases and J by 1 base, and 7 bases separated the two germline ends. Germline CDR1 SEHNR, CDR2 FQNEAQ (reference sequence). This CDR3 spans 13 amino acids. As DNA, the CDR3 is TGTGCCAGCAGCCCTGGCGGCACAGATACGCAGTATTTT. Its translation is CASSPGGTDTQYF.

This rearrangement joins TRBV10-3 to TRBJ2-7, with D possibly matching TRBD1 (5 bases). Germline CDR1 reads ENHRY; CDR2 reads SYGVKD. The CDR3 has 14 residues. The CDR3 loop reads CAISEGADGSKCLV. CDR3 nucleotide sequence: TGTGCCATCAGTGAAGGGGCGGACGGGTCTAAGTGTTTAGTC.

In this sample, this clonotype is medium-sized. This chain connects TRBV5-1 to TRBJ2-7; D ambiguous. The V end was cut by 4 bases, the J end by 0 bases, with 8 bases between. There are 13 residues in the CDR3. Germline loops: CDR1 SGHRS, CDR2 YFSETQ. The CDR3 loop reads CASSPPSSYEQYF. The CDR3 DNA sequence: TGCGCCAGCAGCCCTCCGAGCTCCTACGAGCAGTACTTC.

By share, this clonotype ranks as medium-sized. This chain links TRBV7-2 with TRBJ1-5; D unresolved. Deletions cut 1 base from V and 6 bases from J, with 7 bases between. The CDR3 extends over 13 amino acids. Germline values: CDR1 SGHTA, CDR2 FQGNSA. CDR3 amino acids: CASSLVGVQPQHF. CDR3 nucleotide sequence: TGTGCCAGCAGCTTAGTTGGAGTTCAGCCCCAGCATTTT.

This clonotype was observed at least ten times. The gene calls are TRBV5-6 and TRBJ2-2; no firm D call. Trimming pared 4 bases from V and 1 base from J, leaving 14 bases between. This CDR3 has 16 residues. The germline V gene encodes CDR1 SGHDT and CDR2 YYEEEE. In DNA form, the CDR3 reads TGTGCCAGCAGCCCTATACGGACCAAGAACACCGGGGAGCTGTTTTTT. It specifies CASSPIRTKNTGELFF.

This clonotype has only a few counts. The J gene is TRBJ2-3, the V gene TRBV7-9, with D perhaps matching TRBD1 or TRBD2 (5 bases each). The V gene's germline CDR1 is SEHNR and CDR2 FQNEAQ (reference sequence). There are 15 residues in the CDR3. V was pared by 3 bases and J by 2 bases, with 12 bases between. The CDR3 DNA sequence: TGTGCCAGCAGCTTGGTGGGGGATCCCACAGATACGCAGTATTTT. Its translation: CASSLVGDPTDTQYF.

This clonotype was seen at least ten times. The chain has TRBV6-2 or TRBV6-3 and TRBJ2-1, with D possibly TRBD2 on 6 matching bases. Trimming removed 0 bases at V and 3 bases at J, with 12 bases between. Per germline, CDR1 MNHEY and CDR2 SVGEGT. The CDR3 has 16 residues. The CDR3: CASSYSARGYYNEQFF. Written as DNA, the CDR3 is TGTGCCAGCAGTTACTCAGCGCGGGGTTACTACAATGAGCAGTTCTTC.

This clonotype was observed at least ten times. The chain employs TRBV12-3 or TRBV12-4 and TRBJ2-4; 9 bases agree with TRBD1. V was pared by 6 bases and J by 9 bases, with 6 bases of the junction left unmatched. The length of the CDR3 is 13 residues. Here the CDR3 DNA reads TGTGCCAGCAGCCTGGGACAGGGTAGCATTCAGTACTTC. Translated: CASSLGQGSIQYF.

By its share, this clonotype is medium-sized. This sequence joins TRBV28 and TRBJ2-7, with 7 positions matching TRBD1. V was clipped by 3 bases and J by 3 bases; unmatched bases: 8. This CDR3 contains 15 residues. Germline CDR1 and CDR2: MDHEN and SYDVKM. The CDR3 bases are TGTGCCAGCAGTTTGTCCGGGACAGACGGCTACGAGCAGTACTTC. It is translated as CASSLSGTDGYEQYF.

This clonotype was recorded only once. The rearrangement uses TRBV10-3 and TRBJ2-3, with D hard to call. Germline CDR1 ENHRY, CDR2 SYGVKD. V was shortened by 6 bases and J by 4 bases, with 8 bases between the two germline ends. CDR3 length: 12 residues. CDR3 region: CAISKGPDTQYF. CDR3 nucleotides: TGTGCCATCAGCAAGGGCCCAGATACGCAGTATTTT.